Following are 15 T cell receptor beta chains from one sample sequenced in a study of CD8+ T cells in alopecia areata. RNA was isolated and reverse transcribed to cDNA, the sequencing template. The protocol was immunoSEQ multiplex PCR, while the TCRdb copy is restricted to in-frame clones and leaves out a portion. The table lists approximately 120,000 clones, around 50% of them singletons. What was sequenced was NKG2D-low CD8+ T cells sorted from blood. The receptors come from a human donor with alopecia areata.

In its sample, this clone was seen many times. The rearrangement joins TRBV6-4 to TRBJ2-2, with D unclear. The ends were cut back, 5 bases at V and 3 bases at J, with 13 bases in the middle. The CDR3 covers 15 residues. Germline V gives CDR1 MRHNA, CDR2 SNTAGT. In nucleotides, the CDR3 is TGTGCCAGCAGTCCCAACGGTAGAGACACCGGGGAGCTGTTTTTT. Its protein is CASSPNGRDTGELFF.

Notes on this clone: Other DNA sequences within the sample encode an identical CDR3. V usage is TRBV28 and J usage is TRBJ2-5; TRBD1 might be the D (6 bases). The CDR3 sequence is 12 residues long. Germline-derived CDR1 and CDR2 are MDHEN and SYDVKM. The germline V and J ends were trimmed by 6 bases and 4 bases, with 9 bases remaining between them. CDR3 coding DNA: TGTGCCAGCAGCAGGGGTGGAGAGACCCAGTACTTC. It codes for CASSRGGETQYF.

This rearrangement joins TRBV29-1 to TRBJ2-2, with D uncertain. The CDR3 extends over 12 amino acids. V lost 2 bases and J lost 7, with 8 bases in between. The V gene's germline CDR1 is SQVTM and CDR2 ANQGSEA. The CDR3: CSVELDGGELFF. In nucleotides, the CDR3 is TGCAGCGTTGAACTAGACGGCGGGGAGCTGTTTTTT.

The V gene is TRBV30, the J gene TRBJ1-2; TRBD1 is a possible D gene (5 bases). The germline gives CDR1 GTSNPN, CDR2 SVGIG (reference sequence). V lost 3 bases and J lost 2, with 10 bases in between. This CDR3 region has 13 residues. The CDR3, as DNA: TGTGCCTGGAGCCCGACAGTAAACTATGGCTACACCTTC. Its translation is CAWSPTVNYGYTF. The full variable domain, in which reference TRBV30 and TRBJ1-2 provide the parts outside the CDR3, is SQTIHQWPATLVQPVGSPLSLECTVEGTSNPNLYWYRQAAGRGLQLLFYSVGIGQISSEVPQNLSASRPQDRQFILSSKKLLLSDSGFYLCAWSPTVNYGYTFGSGTRLTVV.

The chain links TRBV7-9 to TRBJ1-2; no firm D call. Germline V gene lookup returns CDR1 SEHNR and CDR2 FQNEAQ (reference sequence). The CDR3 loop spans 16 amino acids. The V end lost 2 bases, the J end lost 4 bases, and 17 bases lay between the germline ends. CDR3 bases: TGTGCCAGCAGCTTATACAGCCAACGAGATGTCTATGGCTACACCTTC. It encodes CASSLYSQRDVYGYTF.

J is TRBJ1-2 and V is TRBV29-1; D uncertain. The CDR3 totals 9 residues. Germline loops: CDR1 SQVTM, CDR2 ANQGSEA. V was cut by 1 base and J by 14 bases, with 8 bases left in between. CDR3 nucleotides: TGCAGCGTTGAAGGTACTGGGACCTTC. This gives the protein CSVEGTGTF.

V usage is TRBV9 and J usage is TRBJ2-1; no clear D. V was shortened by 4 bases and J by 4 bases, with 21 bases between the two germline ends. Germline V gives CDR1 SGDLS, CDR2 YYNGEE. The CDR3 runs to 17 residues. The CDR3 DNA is TGTGCCAGCAGCTCGACGATAGTGGGTAGCCCTTACAATGAGCAGTTCTTC. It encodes CASSSTIVGSPYNEQFF.

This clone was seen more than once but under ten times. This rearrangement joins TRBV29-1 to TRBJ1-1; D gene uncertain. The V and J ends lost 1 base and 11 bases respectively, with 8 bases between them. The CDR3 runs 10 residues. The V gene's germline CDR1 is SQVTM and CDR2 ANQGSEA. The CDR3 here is CSVEGDEAFF. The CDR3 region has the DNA TGCAGCGTTGAAGGAGATGAGGCTTTCTTT.

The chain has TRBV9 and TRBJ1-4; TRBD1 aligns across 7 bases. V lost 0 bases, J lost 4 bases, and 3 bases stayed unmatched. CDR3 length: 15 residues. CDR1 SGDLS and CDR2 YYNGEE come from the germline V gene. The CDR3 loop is CASSVATGFNEKLFF. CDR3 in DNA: TGTGCCAGCAGCGTAGCGACAGGGTTTAATGAAAAACTGTTTTTT.

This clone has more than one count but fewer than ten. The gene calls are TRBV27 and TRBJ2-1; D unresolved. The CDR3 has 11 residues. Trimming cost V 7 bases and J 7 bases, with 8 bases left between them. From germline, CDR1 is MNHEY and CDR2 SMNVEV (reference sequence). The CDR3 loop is CASTHGNEQFF. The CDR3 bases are TGTGCCAGCACACATGGGAATGAGCAGTTCTTC.

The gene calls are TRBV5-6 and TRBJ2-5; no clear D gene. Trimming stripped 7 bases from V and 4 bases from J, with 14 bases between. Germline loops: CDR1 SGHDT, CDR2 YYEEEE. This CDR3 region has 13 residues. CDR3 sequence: CASFSSMRETQYF. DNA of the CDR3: TGTGCCAGCTTCTCGTCTATGCGAGAGACCCAGTACTTC.

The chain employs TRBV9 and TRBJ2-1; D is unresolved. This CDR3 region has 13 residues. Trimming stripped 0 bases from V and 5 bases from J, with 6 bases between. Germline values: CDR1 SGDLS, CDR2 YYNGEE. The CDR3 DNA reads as TGTGCCAGCAGCGTAGCTCCCAACAATGAGCAGTTCTTC. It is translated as CASSVAPNNEQFF.

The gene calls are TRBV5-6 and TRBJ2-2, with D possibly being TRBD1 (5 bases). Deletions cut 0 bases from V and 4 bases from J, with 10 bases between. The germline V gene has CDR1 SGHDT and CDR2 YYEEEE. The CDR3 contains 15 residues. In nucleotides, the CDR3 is TGTGCCAGCAGCTTGGTGGGGCACGGCACCGGGGAGCTGTTTTTT. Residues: CASSLVGHGTGELFF.

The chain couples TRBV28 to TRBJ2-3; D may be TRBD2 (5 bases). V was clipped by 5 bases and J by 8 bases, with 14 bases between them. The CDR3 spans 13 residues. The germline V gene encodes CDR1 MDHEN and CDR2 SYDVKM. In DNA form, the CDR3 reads TGTGCCAGCAGTCTCCTCGGGGAAGGTACGCAGTATTTT. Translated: CASSLLGEGTQYF.

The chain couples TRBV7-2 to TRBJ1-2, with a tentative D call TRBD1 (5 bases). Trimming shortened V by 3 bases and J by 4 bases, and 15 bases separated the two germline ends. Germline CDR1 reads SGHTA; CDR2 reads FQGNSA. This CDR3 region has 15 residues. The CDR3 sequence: CASSFLRDGSYGYTF. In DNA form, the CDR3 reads TGTGCCAGCAGCTTCCTCCGGGACGGCAGCTATGGCTACACCTTC. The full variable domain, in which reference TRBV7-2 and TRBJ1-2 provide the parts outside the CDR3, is GAGVSQSPSNKVTEKGKDVELRCDPISGHTALYWYRQSLGQGLEFLIYFQGNSAPDKSGLPSDRFSAERTGGSVSTLTIQRTQQEDSAVYLCASSFLRDGSYGYTFGSGTRLTVV.